This is a list of T cell receptor beta chains from one sample in a study of blood T cell repertoires in COVID-19. The assay was immunoSEQ multiplex PCR, and TCRdb's table has in-frame clones only and misses some. Of around 450,000 clones in the sample, about 90% were seen once. Material: PBMCs or T cells enriched from blood (not recorded which). These receptors were collected from a woman between 18 and 30 years old with acute COVID-19. Both conserved end residues are part of each CDR3. D genes are given only for firm matches. Not every row has a clone size; where given, it reads once, few, many or a size class.

d_call	cdr3_length	v_call	j_call	clone_size	cdr3_nt	cdr3_aa
NA	19	TRBV21-1	TRBJ2-7	once	TGTGCCAGCAGCAAAAGTACAGCAAATGGGCTAGCGGGAGTCGTCGAGCAGTACTTC	CASSKSTANGLAGVVEQYF
NA	15	TRBV28	TRBJ2-2	NA	TGTGCCAGCTTCGGGGTTCGCGGTAGGACCGGGGAGCTGTTTTTT	CASFGVRGRTGELFF
TRBD1	13	TRBV2	TRBJ2-4	NA	TGTGCCAGCATTAGGACAGGGGGGAACATTCAGTACTTC	CASIRTGGNIQYF
NA	14	TRBV9	TRBJ1-1	NA	TGTGCCAGCAGCGGGGACACCCTCAACACTGAAGCTTTCTTT	CASSGDTLNTEAFF
NA	12	TRBV29-1	TRBJ2-5	NA	TGCAGCGTACGGACAGACCAAGAGACCCAGTACTTC	CSVRTDQETQYF
NA	10	TRBV20-1	TRBJ2-1	NA	TGCAGTGTCCTAGGGGGTGAGCAGTTCTTC	CSVLGGEQFF
TRBD2	16	TRBV14	TRBJ2-2	NA	TGTGCCAGCAGCCCGGGACTAGCGGGAGTGGTCGGGGAGCTGTTTTTT	CASSPGLAGVVGELFF
NA	14	TRBV28	TRBJ2-3	NA	TGTGCCAGCATCCGCCCAGGAAACACAGATACGCAGTATTTT	CASIRPGNTDTQYF
NA	17	TRBV2	TRBJ1-3	NA	TGTGCCAGCAGTGAAAAGGGGGACCCTGACTCTGGAAACACCATATATTTT	CASSEKGDPDSGNTIYF
TRBD1	18	TRBV28	TRBJ2-7	NA	TGTGCCAGCAGGTATAGAACCTACAGGGGGCTTTCCTCCTACGAGCAGTACTTC	CASRYRTYRGLSSYEQYF
NA	15	TRBV5-1	TRBJ1-3	NA	TGCGCCAGCAGCTCAGACGGGGGAACTGGAAACACCATATATTTT	CASSSDGGTGNTIYF
NA	17	TRBV7-2	TRBJ2-3	once	TGTGCCAGCAGCTTAAGCCCTCGGGTAGCGGGCACAGATACGCAGTATTTT	CASSLSPRVAGTDTQYF
NA	16	TRBV6-1	TRBJ2-7	once	TGTGCCAGCAGTGATCGGGGAAGTCGGCGGCCATCCGAGCAGTACTTC	CASSDRGSRRPSEQYF
NA	15	TRBV6-4	TRBJ2-6	NA	TGTGCCAGCAGTGGACAAGTTGCTGGGGCCAACGTCCTGACTTTC	CASSGQVAGANVLTF
NA	13	TRBV24-1	TRBJ2-2	NA	TGTGCCACCAGTGGTTCCCGGACCGGGGAGCTGTTTTTT	CATSGSRTGELFF
NA	18	TRBV28	TRBJ1-6	NA	TGTGCCAGCAGTTTAAACCCCCGACAGGATCGGAACAATTCACCCCTCCACTTT	CASSLNPRQDRNNSPLHF
TRBD1	15	TRBV7-9	TRBJ1-4	NA	TGTGCCAGCAGCCCTGACAGGGGGCAAAGCGAAAAACTGTTTTTT	CASSPDRGQSEKLFF
NA	13	TRBV5-4	TRBJ1-4	few	TGTGCCAGCAGCTTGGAGGGGAATGAAAAACTGTTTTTT	CASSLEGNEKLFF
NA	12	TRBV6-2/TRBV6-3	TRBJ2-7	NA	TGTGCCAGCAGTTTCAGTGGCTACGAGCAGTACTTC	CASSFSGYEQYF
TRBD2	15	TRBV3-1/TRBV3-2	TRBJ2-1	NA	TGTGCCAGCAGCCCATCCGGGGGGTCCTACAATGAGCAGTTCTTC	CASSPSGGSYNEQFF
NA	15	TRBV13	TRBJ1-2	NA	TGTGCCAGCAGCCATTACCTCTGGAGTTCGTATGGCTACACCTTC	CASSHYLWSSYGYTF
TRBD1	16	TRBV7-9	TRBJ1-4	NA	TGTGCCAGCAGCTTCGGGGGACAGGCCGGAGGGGAAAAACTGTTTTTT	CASSFGGQAGGEKLFF
NA	14	TRBV6-2/TRBV6-3	TRBJ2-3	NA	TGTGCCAGCAGTACCCGGGTGGGAGGAGATACGCAGTATTTT	CASSTRVGGDTQYF
NA	18	TRBV18	TRBJ1-3	NA	TGTGCCAGCTCACCACCAGGGCCCGGGAGGATAAGTGGAAACACCATATATTTT	CASSPPGPGRISGNTIYF
NA	14	TRBV2	TRBJ1-5	NA	TGTGCCAGCAGTTTTCAGGGGTACCTTCAGCCCCAGCATTTT	CASSFQGYLQPQHF
NA	15	TRBV7-9	TRBJ2-2	NA	TGTGCCAGCAGCTTAGTCCTCAGGGCCACCGGGGAGCTGTTTTTT	CASSLVLRATGELFF
TRBD1	16	TRBV18	TRBJ2-7	NA	TGTGCCAGCTCACCCTTCGGACAGGGAAACTCCTACGAGCAGTACTTC	CASSPFGQGNSYEQYF
TRBD1	13	TRBV15	TRBJ1-5	NA	TGTGCCACCCAGGGGACAGGTTCGATAGCCCAGCATTTT	CATQGTGSIAQHF
NA	15	TRBV6-5	TRBJ1-1	NA	TGTGCCAGCAGTTACTCGGGGGGGAGGGACACTGAAGCTTTCTTT	CASSYSGGRDTEAFF
TRBD1	14	TRBV12-5	TRBJ2-2	once	TGTGCTAGTGGTTTCACAGGGGGCCGAGGGGAGCTGTTTTTT	CASGFTGGRGELFF
TRBD2	17	TRBV4-3	TRBJ2-1	NA	TGCGCCAGCAGCCAAGATCAGGCTAGCGGGAGGGGAGGGGAGCAGTTCTTC	CASSQDQASGRGGEQFF
NA	13	TRBV28	TRBJ2-3	NA	TGTGCCAGCAGGAACCAGGGCGCAGATACGCAGTATTTT	CASRNQGADTQYF
NA	14	TRBV5-6	TRBJ2-7	NA	TGTGCCAGCAGCCTACAAGTGACTGGGTACGAGCAGTACTTC	CASSLQVTGYEQYF
TRBD1	14	TRBV29-1	TRBJ2-5	NA	TGCAGCCTCCAGGAGGGACAGGGGAAAGAGACCCAGTACTTC	CSLQEGQGKETQYF
NA	15	TRBV2	TRBJ1-1	NA	TGTGCCAGCAAGGGAGGTAGGGGCGCGGGGACTGAAGCTTTCTTT	CASKGGRGAGTEAFF
TRBD1	16	TRBV5-6	TRBJ2-7	NA	TGTGCCAGCAGCTTGGCAACGAGACAGGGGATCTACGAGCAGTACTTC	CASSLATRQGIYEQYF
TRBD1	13	TRBV3-1/TRBV3-2	TRBJ2-7	NA	TGTGCCAGCAGTCGACAGGGGGCCAACGAGCAGTACTTC	CASSRQGANEQYF
TRBD1	15	TRBV2	TRBJ2-5	NA	TGTGCCAGCAGTGACTCGACCCAGGGGGCCGAGACCCAGTACTTC	CASSDSTQGAETQYF
NA	11	TRBV7-2	TRBJ1-1	NA	TGTGCCAGCAGTTTCGAGTTATTGGCTTTCTTT	CASSFELLAFF
NA	16	TRBV6-5	TRBJ1-2	NA	TGTGCCAGCAGTTTTCGACAGGCAACGGGAAACTATGGCTACACCTTC	CASSFRQATGNYGYTF
NA	16	TRBV7-8	TRBJ1-4	NA	TGTGCCAGCAGCTTAATCTGGGGCGATTTTGAGGAAAAACTGTTTTTT	CASSLIWGDFEEKLFF
NA	15	TRBV19	TRBJ1-5	once	TGTGCCAGTAGGCAGGAGGGACGGGGCAATCAGCCCCAGCATTTT	CASRQEGRGNQPQHF
NA	14	TRBV4-3	TRBJ1-5	NA	TGCGCCAGCAGCCAAGGACTGTCCAATCAGCCCCAGCATTTT	CASSQGLSNQPQHF
TRBD1	14	TRBV3-1/TRBV3-2	TRBJ1-2	NA	TGTGCCAGCCGCGGACAGGGTCGGGGGTATGGCTACACCTTC	CASRGQGRGYGYTF
NA	15	TRBV19	TRBJ2-1	NA	TGTGCCAGTAGCCCTACTAAAGAAGGCAGATATGAGCAGTTCTTC	CASSPTKEGRYEQFF
NA	16	TRBV11-3	TRBJ2-1	NA	TGTGCCAGCAGCTTTAGCTGGGAGCCCTCCTACAATGAGCAGTTCTTC	CASSFSWEPSYNEQFF
TRBD2	15	TRBV5-4	TRBJ2-7	NA	TGTGCCAGCAGCTCGAAACTAGCGGGAAGTTACGAGCAGTACTTC	CASSSKLAGSYEQYF
TRBD1	15	TRBV19	TRBJ2-1	once	TGTGCCAGTAAAACGACAGGGGCGGCCTACAATGAGCAGTTCTTC	CASKTTGAAYNEQFF
NA	14	TRBV18	TRBJ2-3	NA	TGTGCCAGCTCACCAGACAGTTTCACAGATACGCAGTATTTT	CASSPDSFTDTQYF
TRBD1	17	TRBV4-3	TRBJ2-6	NA	TGCGCCAGCAGCCAAGAGAGACAGGGCTCGGGGGCCAACGTCCTGACTTTC	CASSQERQGSGANVLTF
NA	16	TRBV11-2	TRBJ1-4	NA	TGTGCCAGCAGCTTATCGTCGGCAGGGATCAATGAAAAACTGTTTTTT	CASSLSSAGINEKLFF
NA	13	TRBV13	TRBJ2-7	NA	TGTGCCAGCAGCGTTAGCGTGTCCTACGAGCAGTACTTC	CASSVSVSYEQYF
NA	16	TRBV11-2	TRBJ2-3	NA	TGTGCCAGCAGCTTTAGGACGGGGAGGAGGACAGATACGCAGTATTTT	CASSFRTGRRTDTQYF
NA	15	TRBV5-6	TRBJ1-1	NA	TGTGCCAGCAGCCCCCGCCAGGGGTCGAACACTGAAGCTTTCTTT	CASSPRQGSNTEAFF